A single T cell receptor (beta chain) is shown here with its context. The antigen this receptor binds is unknown. Base qualities are not recorded, but no much larger clone differs from it by a single base. The sample originates from a study of OX40 agonist ivuxolimab in advanced cancers. Background for the entire study: Ivuxolimab was a fully human IgG2 agonistic monoclonal antibody targeting the costimulatory receptor OX40 (CD134). The purpose of peripheral TCRbeta sequencing was to test whether ivuxolimab changed TCR sequence diversity and led to clonal T-cell expansion. Among the approximately 54 dose-escalation patients, some 20 had hepatocellular carcinoma, around 15 melanoma, 9 renal cell carcinoma and 9 head and neck cancer. Partial responses were achieved by three dose-escalation patients, of whom one had hepatocellular carcinoma and two had cutaneous melanoma. Intravenous ivuxolimab was administered to patients every 2 weeks at six dose levels: 0.01, 0.1, 0.3, 1.5, 3 and 10 mg/kg. The paper reports the monotherapy dose-escalation portion (N ≈ 52 patients) of the phase I ivuxolimab trial. Prior anti-PD-1, anti-PD-L1 or anti-CTLA-4 therapy was permitted, and checkpoint inhibitors had been received by approximately 39% of dose-escalation patients. In the dose-escalation cohort, approximately 82% of patients were male, and the mean age was 60 years with a range of roughly 23 to 79. What the authors observed across the whole study: After ivuxolimab, more expanded clones were found on average in CD8+ T cells than in CD4+ T cells. The antigen specificity of the clonally expanded peripheral T cells was not determined. Low levels of normalized T-cell clonal expansion were also seen in some patients who did not respond. Clonal expansion of both CD4+ and CD8+ blood T cells was observed from baseline to week 6 at doses 0.1 to 3.0 mg/kg. Partial responders in the 0.1-3.0 mg/kg groups had among the lowest normalized peripheral clonal expansion, especially among CD8+ T cells.

Genomic DNA was extracted from sorted cells for sequencing of the TCRbeta CDR3 region. The immunoSEQ Assay was used to sequence the TCRbeta CDR3 regions. In its TCRdb copy, this immuneACCESS table keeps in-frame sequences only and misses some clones. Where compared with another copy, unresolved V genes explain less than half of these, and the others have no known cause. The sample profile shows around 60,000 clones; 70% to 90% of them were found once. Jointly, the top ten make up 2.5% to 3.5% of the sample. Patients with autoimmune disease history or receiving systemic immunosuppression were excluded from the trial. Peripheral blood for TCR sequencing was collected from all dose cohorts at baseline, on cycle 4 day 1, and on cycle 7 day 1. The samples were taken from a phase I, first-in-human, multicenter, open-label dose-escalation trial of ivuxolimab. The trial enrolled adults with locally advanced or metastatic head and neck squamous cell, hepatocellular, melanoma or renal cell carcinoma. Before TCR sequencing, CD4+ T cells and CD8+ T cells from peripheral blood were sorted into separate populations.

Sequenced material: CD4+ or CD8+ T cells sorted from blood, taken in a trial of the OX40 agonist ivuxolimab. The receptor comes from an adult with an advanced solid tumor such as melanoma, head and neck, liver or kidney cancer.

At the DNA level, the sequence is TGTGCCAGCAGCGCCTTACTAGCGGGACTTTGGGATGAGCAGTTCTTC. Its translation is CASSALLAGLWDEQFF. This chain joins TRBV5-6 to TRBJ2-1, with 10 bases matching TRBD2. The germline V gene specifies SGHDT as CDR1 and YYEEEE as CDR2. The germline V and J ends show losses of 4 bases and 8 bases respectively, and no gene match explains 12 bases of the junction. The CDR3 spans 16 residues, from the cysteine through the phenylalanine. Only the CDR3 portion is preserved as DNA: 48 bases, with reading frame beginning at the first base.